In this sample, the clone carrying this TCR beta chain turned up a few times. As yet, its antigen is unknown. Using a J-beta primer mix together with a sample-barcoded 5' primer, a second PCR was run for roughly 6 to 11 cycles. TCRdb itself ran the 5' RACE reads through MiXCR, one entry per CDR3 protein. The sample consists of fewer than 2,000,000 distinct CDR3 sequences, more than 35% of them appearing once. The sample belongs to a study of blood T cells in healthy people across ages. The CDR3 is made up of 13 amino acids. V shed 5 bases and J 8 bases; nucleotides not matched to a gene: 6. The germline V gene encodes CDR1 SEHNR and CDR2 FQNEAQ (reference sequence). Study observations and caveats: Roughly linear age-related decline in beta diversity appeared, significant by age 40.

The J gene is TRBJ2-4, the V gene TRBV7-9, with TRBD1 matching 7 bases. The source of this sequence is a human donor in good health. The sequenced sample was blood. Written as DNA, the CDR3 is TGTGCCAGCAGCCGACAGGGTAGCGACATTCAGTACTTC. It yields the protein CASSRQGSDIQYF.